This T cell receptor beta chain derives from a study of T cells in Graves' hyperthyroidism and ophthalmopathy. Findings of the study overall: Ophthalmopathy was identified by the model a median around 5.9 months ahead of onset. Most thyroid-expanded clonotypes above 0.001 were also found in blood.

This CDR3 has 19 residues. The junction had 12 bases not matched to a gene; V was cut back by 6 bases and J by 3 bases. Germline loops: CDR1 SNHLY, CDR2 FYNNEI. Diagnosing involved the use of clinical symptoms, serum thyroxine and TRAb, thyroid ultrasound and orbital computed tomography. There were TCR beta CDR3 regions amplified from RNA transcripts. A set of HTBI primers served as the primers for a first-round RT-PCR of the TCR CDR3. TCRdb re-called the multiplex PCR reads through MiXCR, storing one row per CDR3 protein. Among 250,000 or so distinct CDR3 sequences, roughly 15% were seen once, and the ten largest hold 30% to 35%. For this clonotype: Its antigen is still unknown.

This rearrangement joins TRBV2 to TRBJ2-1; 15 bases fit TRBD2. This receptor was obtained from a woman aged 45-60 years with Graves' hyperthyroidism that later progressed to Graves' ophthalmopathy. Specimen: blood. The CDR3 bases are TGTGCCAGCAGCGAACGGACTAGCGGGAGGGCCGAGTTCTACAATGAGCAGTTCTTC. As protein: CASSERTSGRAEFYNEQFF. The full variable domain, in which reference TRBV2 and TRBJ2-1 provide the parts outside the CDR3, is EPEVTQTPSHQVTQMGQEVILRCVPISNHLYFYWYRQILGQKVEFLVSFYNNEISEKSEIFDDQFSVERPDGSNFTLKIRSTKLEDSAMYFCASSERTSGRAEFYNEQFFGPGTRLTVL.